Reported below is one TCR beta chain. Its antigen is not known. The sample originates from a study of neoadjuvant anti-PD-1 for oral cavity cancer. V lost 7 bases to trimming and J lost 5 bases; unmatched junction nucleotides: 8. In germline, CDR1 is SEHNR, CDR2 FQNEAQ (reference sequence). There are 15 residues in the CDR3. The time point was: after neoadjuvant nivolumab, at surgical resection. Patients had newly diagnosed, untreated stage II-IVA oral cavity squamous cell carcinoma. Regarding the study as a whole: Higher pretreatment Treg/Th17 ratios tracked higher pretreatment blood clonality.

Clones were sequenced by immunoSEQ multiplex PCR, and TCRdb holds only the in-frame ones, with some missing. The sample holds 63,000 or so clones, 80% to 90% seen once. Here the sequenced sample was PBMCs, taken after nivolumab (anti-PD-1) treatment. The chain combines TRBV7-9 with TRBJ2-3; 11 bases are shared with TRBD1. The source of this sequence is a person aged 40 to 85 with oral cavity squamous cell carcinoma. CDR3 region: CASTGGQGARDTQYF. As DNA, the CDR3 is TGTGCCAGCACCGGAGGACAGGGGGCAAGAGATACGCAGTATTTT.